A single sample is the source of the 7 T cell receptor beta chains below, sequenced in a study of cytomegalovirus exposure and HLA in healthy donors. Primers for the PCR totalled 60 Vbeta and 13 Jbeta. The repertoire was sequenced with immunoSEQ multiplex PCR; TCRdb's copy has only in-frame clones and lacks some. This table holds 120,000 or so clones, 74% found once. Input material: PBMCs. All receptors derive from a woman between 45 and 60 years old in good health and CMV-seropositive.

A few counts support this clone. The chain employs TRBV5-4 and TRBJ2-7, with TRBD2 as a possible D gene (6 bases). Germline CDR1 SGHNT, CDR2 YYREEE (reference sequence). This CDR3 spans 14 amino acids. Trimming took 4 bases from V and 2 from J, leaving 13 bases between them. The CDR3 region is CASSLDGGTYEQYF. CDR3 bases: TGTGCCAGCAGCCTCGATGGGGGGACCTACGAGCAGTACTTC.

This clone was seen more than once but under ten times. The V and J genes are TRBV11-3 and TRBJ1-2, with 9 positions matching TRBD1. The CDR3 runs to 16 residues. V lost 5 bases to trimming and J lost 4 bases; unmatched junction nucleotides: 11. The germline V gene encodes CDR1 SGHNT and CDR2 YENEEA. The CDR3 bases are TGTGCCAGCAGCCTCCGACCTGGGGGACAGGGCTATGGCTACACCTTC. Its translation is CASSLRPGGQGYGYTF. Full variable domain (outside the CDR3, taken from reference TRBV11-3 and TRBJ1-2): EAGVVQSPRYKIIEKKQPVAFWCNPISGHNTLYWYLQNLGQGPELLIRYENEEAVDDSQLPKDRFSAERLKGVDSTLKIQPAELGDSAVYLCASSLRPGGQGYGYTFGSGTRLTVV.

The chain joins TRBV2 to TRBJ2-5; tentative D call: TRBD2 (6 bases). Looked up from germline, CDR1 is SNHLY and CDR2 is FYNNEI. Trimming removed 6 bases at V and 2 bases at J, with 13 bases between. The CDR3 sequence is 14 residues long. The CDR3 here is CASRDGGTQETQYF. CDR3 nucleotides: TGTGCCAGCAGGGACGGAGGGACTCAAGAGACCCAGTACTTC.

The chain has TRBV6-1 and TRBJ2-1; 9 bases align to TRBD2. The CDR3 has 15 residues. From germline, CDR1 is MNHNS and CDR2 SASEGT. With 4 bases clipped from V and 4 bases from J, the junction kept 5 bases outside the gene matches. This CDR3 reads CASSGFSGGYNEQFF. The CDR3 DNA follows: TGTGCCAGCAGTGGATTTAGCGGGGGTTACAATGAGCAGTTCTTC.

The chain employs TRBV4-2 and TRBJ2-5; 7 bases align to TRBD2. Germline assignment: CDR1 LGHNA and CDR2 YNFKEQ. The CDR3 is 16 amino acids. V gave up 0 bases and J gave up 0 bases; unmatched junction bases: 4. The CDR3 is CASSQEWGGNQETQYF. The CDR3 nucleotides are TGTGCCAGCAGCCAAGAGTGGGGGGGGAACCAAGAGACCCAGTACTTC.

This chain links TRBV5-6 with TRBJ2-3; tentatively, D is TRBD2 (5 bases). This CDR3 region has 16 residues. V gave up 0 bases and J gave up 2 bases, with 13 bases separating them. Germline lookup yields CDR1 SGHDT and CDR2 YYEEEE. The CDR3 reads CASSLGQRSYTDTQYF. The CDR3 DNA reads as TGTGCCAGCAGCTTGGGTCAGCGGTCCTACACAGATACGCAGTATTTT.

This clone was detected once. J is TRBJ2-1 and V is TRBV2, with 11 bases fitting TRBD1. Germline CDR1 reads SNHLY; CDR2 reads FYNNEI. The V and J ends lost 5 bases and 4 bases, in that order; junction bases with no gene match: 4. The CDR3 runs to 15 residues. The CDR3 sequence is CASSFRDRGYNEQFF. The CDR3 nucleotides are TGTGCCAGCAGTTTTCGGGACAGGGGGTACAATGAGCAGTTCTTC.